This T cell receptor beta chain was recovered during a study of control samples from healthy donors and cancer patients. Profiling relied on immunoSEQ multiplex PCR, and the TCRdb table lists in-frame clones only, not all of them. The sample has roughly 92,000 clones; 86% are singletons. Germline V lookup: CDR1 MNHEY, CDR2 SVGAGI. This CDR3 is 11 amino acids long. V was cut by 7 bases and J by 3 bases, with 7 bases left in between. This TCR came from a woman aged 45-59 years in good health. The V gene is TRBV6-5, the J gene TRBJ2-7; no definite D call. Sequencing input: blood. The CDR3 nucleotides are TGTGCCAGCATCCTTTTCTACGAGCAGTACTTC. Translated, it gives CASILFYEQYF.